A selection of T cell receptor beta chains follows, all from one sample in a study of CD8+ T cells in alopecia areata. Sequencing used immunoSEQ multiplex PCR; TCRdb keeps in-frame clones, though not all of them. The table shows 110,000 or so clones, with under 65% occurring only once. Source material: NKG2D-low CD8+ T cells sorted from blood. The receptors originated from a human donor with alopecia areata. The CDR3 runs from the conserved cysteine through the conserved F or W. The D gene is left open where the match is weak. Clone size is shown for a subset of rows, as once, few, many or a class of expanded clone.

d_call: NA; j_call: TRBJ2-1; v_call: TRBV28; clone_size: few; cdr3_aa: CASSSVSRTRAAEQFF; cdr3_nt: TGTGCCAGCAGTTCCGTCTCAAGGACGCGGGCCGCGGAGCAGTTCTTC
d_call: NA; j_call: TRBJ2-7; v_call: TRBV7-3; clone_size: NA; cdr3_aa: CASSLRLGLNEQYF; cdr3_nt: TGTGCCAGCAGCTTAAGGTTGGGGTTGAACGAGCAGTACTTC
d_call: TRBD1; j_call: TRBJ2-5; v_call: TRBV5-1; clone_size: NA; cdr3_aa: CASSLDGQGMYMETQYF; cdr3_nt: TGCGCCAGCAGCTTGGACGGACAGGGGATGTATATGGAGACCCAGTACTTC
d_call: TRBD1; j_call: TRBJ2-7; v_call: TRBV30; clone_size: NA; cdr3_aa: CAWSAGTGVDEQYF; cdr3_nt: TGTGCCTGGAGTGCCGGGACAGGGGTTGACGAGCAGTACTTC
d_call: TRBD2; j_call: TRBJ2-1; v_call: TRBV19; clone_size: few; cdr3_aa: CASSIDAPGLAPNEQFF; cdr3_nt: TGTGCCAGTAGTATAGATGCCCCGGGACTAGCGCCCAATGAGCAGTTCTTC
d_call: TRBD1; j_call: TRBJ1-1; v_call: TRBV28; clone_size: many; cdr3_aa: CASSLVSGGGTEAFF; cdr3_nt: TGTGCCAGCAGTTTGGTATCAGGGGGAGGCACTGAAGCTTTCTTT
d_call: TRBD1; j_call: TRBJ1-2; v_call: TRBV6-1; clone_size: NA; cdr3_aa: CASGDRAYYGYTF; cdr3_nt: TGTGCCAGCGGTGACAGGGCCTACTATGGCTACACCTTC
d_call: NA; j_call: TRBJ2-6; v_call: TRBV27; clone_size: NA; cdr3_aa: CASTGLGVSGANVLTF; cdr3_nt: TGTGCCAGCACCGGACTCGGGGTCTCTGGGGCCAACGTCCTGACTTTC
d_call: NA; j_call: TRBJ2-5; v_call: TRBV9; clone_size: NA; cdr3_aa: CASSVATSGETQYF; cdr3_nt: TGTGCCAGCAGCGTAGCGACGTCCGGCGAGACCCAGTACTTC
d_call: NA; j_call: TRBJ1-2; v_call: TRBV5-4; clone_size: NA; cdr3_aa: CASSLDGNYGYTF; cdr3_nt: TGTGCCAGCAGCTTGGATGGGAATTATGGCTACACCTTC
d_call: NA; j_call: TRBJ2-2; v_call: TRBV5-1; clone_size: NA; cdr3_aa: CASSARQNTGELFF; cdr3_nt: TGCGCCAGCAGCGCCCGGCAGAACACCGGGGAGCTGTTTTTT
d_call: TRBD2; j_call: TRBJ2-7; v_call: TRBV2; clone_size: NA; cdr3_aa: CASSEGVSGSYEQYF; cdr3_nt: TGTGCCAGCAGTGAAGGGGTTAGCGGGAGCTACGAGCAGTACTTC
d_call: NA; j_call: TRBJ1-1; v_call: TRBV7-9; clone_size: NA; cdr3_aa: CASRWTVAEAFF; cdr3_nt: TGTGCCAGCAGGTGGACAGTTGCTGAAGCTTTCTTT
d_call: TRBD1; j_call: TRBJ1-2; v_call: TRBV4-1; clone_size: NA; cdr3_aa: CASSQDRTGGLNYGYTF; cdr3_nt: TGCGCCAGCAGCCAAGATAGGACAGGGGGCCTTAACTATGGCTACACCTTC
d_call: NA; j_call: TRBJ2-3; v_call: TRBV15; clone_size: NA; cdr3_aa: CATSSSGETDTQYF; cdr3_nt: TGTGCCACCAGCTCCTCCGGGGAGACAGATACGCAGTATTTT
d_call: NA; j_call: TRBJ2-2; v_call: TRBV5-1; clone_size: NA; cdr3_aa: CASSQRDGYTGELFF; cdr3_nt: TGCGCCAGCAGTCAAAGGGACGGATACACCGGGGAGCTGTTTTTT
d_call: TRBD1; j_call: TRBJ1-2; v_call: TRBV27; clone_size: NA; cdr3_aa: CASSSGTVDGYTF; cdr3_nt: TGTGCCAGCAGTTCAGGGACAGTGGATGGCTACACCTTC
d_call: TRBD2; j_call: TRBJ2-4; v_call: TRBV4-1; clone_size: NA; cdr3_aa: CASSPLAGGPSKNIQYF; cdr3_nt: TGCGCCAGCAGCCCCCTAGCGGGAGGGCCGTCCAAAAACATTCAGTACTTC
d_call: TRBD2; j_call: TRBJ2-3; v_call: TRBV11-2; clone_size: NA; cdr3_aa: CASSRAGGIDTQYF; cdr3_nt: TGTGCCAGCAGCCGTGCGGGAGGCATAGATACGCAGTATTTT
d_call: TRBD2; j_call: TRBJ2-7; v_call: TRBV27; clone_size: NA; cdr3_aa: CASSFREGSYEQYF; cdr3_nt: TGTGCCAGCAGTTTCCGGGAGGGATCCTACGAGCAGTACTTC
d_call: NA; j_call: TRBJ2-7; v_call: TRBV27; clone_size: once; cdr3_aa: CASSAAGRYEQYF; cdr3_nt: TGTGCCAGCAGCGCGGCGGGCCGATACGAGCAGTACTTC
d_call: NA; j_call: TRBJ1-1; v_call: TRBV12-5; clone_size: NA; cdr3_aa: CASAPGSSNTEAFF; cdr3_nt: TGTGCTAGTGCCCCCGGGAGCTCGAACACTGAAGCTTTCTTT
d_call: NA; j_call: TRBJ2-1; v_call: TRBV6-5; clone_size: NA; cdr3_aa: CASSYSGGEQFF; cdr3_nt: TGTGCCAGCAGTTACTCAGGCGGTGAGCAGTTCTTC
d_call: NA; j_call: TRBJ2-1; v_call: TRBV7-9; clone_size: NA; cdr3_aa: CASSRGRGPYNEQFF; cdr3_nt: TGTGCCAGCAGCCGAGGGAGGGGGCCCTACAATGAGCAGTTCTTC
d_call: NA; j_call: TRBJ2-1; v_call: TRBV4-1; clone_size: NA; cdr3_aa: CASSQVVYNEQFF; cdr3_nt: TGCGCCAGCAGCCAAGTCGTGTACAATGAGCAGTTCTTC
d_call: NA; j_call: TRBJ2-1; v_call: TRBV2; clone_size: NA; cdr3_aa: CASRGRGTYNEQFF; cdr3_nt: TGTGCCAGCAGGGGTCGCGGGACTTACAATGAGCAGTTCTTC
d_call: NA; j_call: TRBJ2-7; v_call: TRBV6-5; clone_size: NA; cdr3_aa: CASSYSKSSYEQYF; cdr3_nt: TGTGCCAGCAGTTACTCCAAGAGCTCCTACGAGCAGTACTTC
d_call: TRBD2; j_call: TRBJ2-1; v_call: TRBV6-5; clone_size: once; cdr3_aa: CASRLQLAAYNEQFF; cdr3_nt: TGTGCCAGCAGACTACAACTAGCGGCCTACAATGAGCAGTTCTTC
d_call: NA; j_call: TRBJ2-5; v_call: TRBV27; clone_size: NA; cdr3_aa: CATTDNQETQYF; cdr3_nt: TGTGCCACCACAGACAACCAAGAGACCCAGTACTTC
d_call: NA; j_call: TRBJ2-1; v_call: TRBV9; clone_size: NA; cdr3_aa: CASRDGPFNEQFF; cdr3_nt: TGTGCCAGCAGAGATGGACCGTTTAATGAGCAGTTCTTC
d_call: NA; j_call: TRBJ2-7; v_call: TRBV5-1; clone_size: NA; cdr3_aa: CASSFVSSATYEQYF; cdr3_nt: TGCGCCAGCAGCTTTGTGTCTAGCGCAACCTACGAGCAGTACTTC
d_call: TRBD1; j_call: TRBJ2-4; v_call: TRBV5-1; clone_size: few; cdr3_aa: CASSLLVPGQAIQNIQYF; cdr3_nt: TGCGCCAGCAGCTTGCTGGTCCCCGGACAGGCGATCCAAAACATTCAGTACTTC
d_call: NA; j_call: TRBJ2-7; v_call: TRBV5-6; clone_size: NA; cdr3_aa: CASSWGSGQLVYEQYF; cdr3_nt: TGTGCCAGCAGCTGGGGGTCAGGACAGCTAGTTTACGAGCAGTACTTC
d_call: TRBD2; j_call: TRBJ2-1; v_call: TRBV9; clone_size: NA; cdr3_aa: CASSVGTSGMTYNEQFF; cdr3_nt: TGTGCCAGCAGCGTCGGGACTAGCGGGATGACCTACAATGAGCAGTTCTTC
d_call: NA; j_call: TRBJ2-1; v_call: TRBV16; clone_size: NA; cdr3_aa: CASSQSLRYVYNEQFF; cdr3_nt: TGTGCCAGCAGCCAATCGCTCAGGTACGTCTACAATGAGCAGTTCTTC
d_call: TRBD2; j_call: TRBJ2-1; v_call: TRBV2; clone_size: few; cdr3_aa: CASRDISGRAGEQFF; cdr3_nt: TGTGCCAGCAGGGACATTAGCGGGAGGGCCGGTGAGCAGTTCTTC
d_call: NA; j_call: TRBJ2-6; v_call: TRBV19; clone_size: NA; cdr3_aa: CASSILGSHSGANVLTF; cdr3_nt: TGTGCCAGTAGTATTTTGGGGTCCCACTCTGGGGCCAACGTCCTGACTTTC
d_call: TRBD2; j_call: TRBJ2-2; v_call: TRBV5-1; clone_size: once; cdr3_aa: CASSFSGVDTGELFF; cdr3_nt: TGCGCCAGCAGCTTCAGCGGGGTGGACACCGGGGAGCTGTTTTTT
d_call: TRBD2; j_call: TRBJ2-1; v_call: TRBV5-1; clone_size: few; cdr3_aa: CASSLRQRDHGGQFF; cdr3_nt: TGCGCCAGCAGCTTGCGGCAGCGGGACCATGGTGGGCAGTTCTTC
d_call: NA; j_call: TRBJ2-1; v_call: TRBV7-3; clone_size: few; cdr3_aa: CASSALSGGKNEQFF; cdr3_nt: TGTGCCAGCAGCGCTCTGTCGGGGGGCAAGAATGAGCAGTTCTTC
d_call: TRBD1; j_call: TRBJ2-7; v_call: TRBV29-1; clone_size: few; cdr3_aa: CSAGQGASYEQYF; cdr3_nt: TGCAGCGCCGGACAGGGGGCTTCGTACGAGCAGTACTTC
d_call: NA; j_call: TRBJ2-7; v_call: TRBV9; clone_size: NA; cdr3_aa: CASSVEASYEQYF; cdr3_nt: TGTGCCAGCAGCGTAGAAGCCTCCTACGAGCAGTACTTC
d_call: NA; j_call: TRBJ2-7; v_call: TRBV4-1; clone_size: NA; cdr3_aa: CASSQDLGSSPLYEQYF; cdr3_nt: TGCGCCAGCAGCCAAGATCTGGGCAGCAGTCCCCTCTACGAGCAGTACTTC
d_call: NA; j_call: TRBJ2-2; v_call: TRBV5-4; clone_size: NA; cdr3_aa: CASTSGDTGELFF; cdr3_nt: TGTGCCAGCACCTCAGGGGACACCGGGGAGCTGTTTTTT
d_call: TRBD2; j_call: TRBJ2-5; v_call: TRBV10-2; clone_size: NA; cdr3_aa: CASSGTSRETQYF; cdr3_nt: TGCGCCAGCAGCGGGACTAGCCGAGAGACCCAGTACTTC
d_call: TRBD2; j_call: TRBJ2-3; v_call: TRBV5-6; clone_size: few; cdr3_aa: CASSLGLAGSTDTQYF; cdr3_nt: TGTGCCAGCAGCTTGGGACTAGCGGGAAGCACAGATACGCAGTATTTT
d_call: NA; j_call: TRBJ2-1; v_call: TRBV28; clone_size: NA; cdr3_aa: CASSLVRAPYNEQFF; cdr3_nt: TGTGCCAGCAGTTTAGTAAGGGCTCCTTACAATGAGCAGTTCTTC
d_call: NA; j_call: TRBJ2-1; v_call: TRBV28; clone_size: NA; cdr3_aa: CASSLSAVGGYNEQFF; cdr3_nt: TGTGCCAGCAGTTTGAGCGCAGTGGGGGGTTACAATGAGCAGTTCTTC